This T cell receptor (beta chain) was recovered during a study of control samples from healthy donors and cancer patients. Sequenced by immunoSEQ multiplex PCR; TCRdb stores in-frame clones only, minus some. The sample records about 220,000 clones, roughly 94% being singletons. Germline V gene data show CDR1 as SEHNR and CDR2 as FQNEAQ (reference sequence). V was clipped by 3 bases and J by 6 bases, with 8 bases between them. The CDR3 is made up of 12 amino acids. Sequencing was done on a sample of blood. The TCR comes from a middle-aged man in good health. The chain employs TRBV7-9 and TRBJ1-1; no clear D. For the CDR3, the DNA is TGTGCCAGCAGCTTTGTAGATCCTGAAGCTTTCTTT. Translating it yields CASSFVDPEAFF.